This entry describes one T cell receptor beta chain. Its antigen is not known. Germline CDR1 DFQATT, CDR2 SNEGSKA (reference sequence). CDR3 length equals 17 residues. V gave up 1 base and J gave up 6 bases; unmatched junction bases: 13. This record belongs to a study of T-cell reconstitution after alpha-beta-depleted transplantation in children. Findings of the study overall: Two months or so post-transplant, alpha-beta T cells reportedly derived from several hundred expanded graft clones. Several patients had high TCRbeta diversity at day 60; it came from surviving recipient T cells and thymic progenitors. From newly produced T cells came most of the T-cell counts and diversity one year after transplant.

The library targeted TCRbeta and was prepared with unique molecular identifiers. Each CDR3 protein gets one entry after TCRdb re-called the PCR reads with MiXCR. This sample has approximately 250,000 distinct CDR3 sequences, with roughly 23% found just once. This TCR was sampled from a girl aged 2-10 years with Fanconi anemia, due to receive a stem cell transplant. This sample comprised PBMCs, obtained before TCRalphabeta/CD19-depleted stem cell transplant. The chain has TRBV20-1 and TRBJ2-5, with 11 bases identical to TRBD2. The CDR3: CSARGRISGGAGKTQYF. CDR3 DNA sequence: TGCAGTGCTAGAGGGAGGATTAGCGGGGGGGCCGGAAAGACCCAGTACTTC.